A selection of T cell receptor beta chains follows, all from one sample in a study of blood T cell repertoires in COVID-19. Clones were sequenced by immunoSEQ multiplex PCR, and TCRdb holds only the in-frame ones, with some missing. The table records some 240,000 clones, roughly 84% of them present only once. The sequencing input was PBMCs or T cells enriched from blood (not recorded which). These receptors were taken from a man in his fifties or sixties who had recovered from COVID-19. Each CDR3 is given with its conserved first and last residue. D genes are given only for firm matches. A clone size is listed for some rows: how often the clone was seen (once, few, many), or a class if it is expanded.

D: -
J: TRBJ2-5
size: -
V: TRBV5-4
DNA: TGTGCCAGCAGCTTCAAAGCGGGCCGCCTCCTCGGGGAGACCCAGTACTTC
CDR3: CASSFKAGRLLGETQYF

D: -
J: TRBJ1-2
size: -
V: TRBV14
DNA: TGTGCCAGCAGCCAAGCCTTATTCGTTGGCTACACCTTC
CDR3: CASSQALFVGYTF

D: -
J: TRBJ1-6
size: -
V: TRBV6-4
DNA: TGTGCCAGCAGTGACGGGGAGGGTGCTAATTCACCCCTCCACTTT
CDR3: CASSDGEGANSPLHF

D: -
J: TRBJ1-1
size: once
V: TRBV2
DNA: TGTGCCAGCAGTACCGAAAGCAGGACTGAAGCTTTCTTT
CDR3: CASSTESRTEAFF

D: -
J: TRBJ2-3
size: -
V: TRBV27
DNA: TGTGCCAGCAGTTTTACCTTCGGGAAGCGCACAGATACGCAGTATTTT
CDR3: CASSFTFGKRTDTQYF

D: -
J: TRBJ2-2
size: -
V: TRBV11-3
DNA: TGTGCCAGCAGCTTAACGAGGGATCGAGGCGGGGAGCTGTTTTTT
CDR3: CASSLTRDRGGELFF

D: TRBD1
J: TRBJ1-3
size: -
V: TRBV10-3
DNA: TGTGCCATCAGTGATTGGGACAGGGGTGGAAACACCATATATTTT
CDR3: CAISDWDRGGNTIYF

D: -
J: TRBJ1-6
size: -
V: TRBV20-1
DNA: TGCAGTGCTAGTCCCATTAATTCACCCCTCCACTTT
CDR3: CSASPINSPLHF

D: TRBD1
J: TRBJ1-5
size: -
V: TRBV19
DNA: TGTGCCAGTAGACAGGGGCGTGGGCAGCCCCAGCATTTT
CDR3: CASRQGRGQPQHF

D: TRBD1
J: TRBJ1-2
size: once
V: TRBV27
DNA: TGTGCCAGCACCCTACAGGGGGGGGCTAACTATGGCTACACCTTC
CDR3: CASTLQGGANYGYTF

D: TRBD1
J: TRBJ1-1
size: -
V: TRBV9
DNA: TGTGCCAGCAGCAGGACAGGGGACACTGAAGCTTTCTTT
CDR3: CASSRTGDTEAFF

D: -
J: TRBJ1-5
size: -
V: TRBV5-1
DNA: TGCGCCAGCAGCCCCTTAGGGGGAAGCGATCAGCCCCAGCATTTT
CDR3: CASSPLGGSDQPQHF

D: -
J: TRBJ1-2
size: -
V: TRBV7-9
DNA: TGTGCCAGCAGCCCCCCCTCTTTTGTTCGGGGCTACACCTTC
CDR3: CASSPPSFVRGYTF

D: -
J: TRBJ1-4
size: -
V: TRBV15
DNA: TGTGCCACCAGCAGAGACAGGGTCGAAAAACTGTTTTTT
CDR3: CATSRDRVEKLFF

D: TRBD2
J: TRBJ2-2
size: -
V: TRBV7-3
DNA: TGTGCCAGCAGCCCCCGGACTAGCGGGGGATTCAACACCGGGGAGCTGTTTTTT
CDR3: CASSPRTSGGFNTGELFF

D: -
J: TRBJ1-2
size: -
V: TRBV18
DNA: TGTGCCAGCTCCCAGGGACAAGACTATGGCTACACCTTC
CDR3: CASSQGQDYGYTF

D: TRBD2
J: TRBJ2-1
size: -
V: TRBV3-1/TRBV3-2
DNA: TGTGCCAGCAGCCAAGAAGGACTAGGAAATGAGCAGTTCTTC
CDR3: CASSQEGLGNEQFF

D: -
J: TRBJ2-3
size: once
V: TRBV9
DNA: TGTGCCAGCAGCCCGACCGGGTCCAACCCCGATACGCAGTATTTT
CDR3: CASSPTGSNPDTQYF

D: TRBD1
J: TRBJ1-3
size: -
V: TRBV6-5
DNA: TGTGCCAGTTGGACAGGGGGCTCGGGAAACACCATATATTTT
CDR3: CASWTGGSGNTIYF

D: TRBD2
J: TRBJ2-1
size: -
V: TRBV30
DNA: TGTGCCTGGAGTGTAAGAGCGGGGGGATACTACAATGAGCAGTTCTTC
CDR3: CAWSVRAGGYYNEQFF

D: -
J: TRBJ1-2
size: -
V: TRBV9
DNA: TGTGCCAGCAGCGTACACGGGTGGGGGACTCGCTACGGCTACACCTTC
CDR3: CASSVHGWGTRYGYTF

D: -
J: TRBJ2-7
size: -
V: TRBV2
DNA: TGTGCCAGCAGTACGGGTGGGAGTTCCCACGAGCAGTACTTC
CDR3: CASSTGGSSHEQYF

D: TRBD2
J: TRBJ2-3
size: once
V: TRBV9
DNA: TGTGCCAGCAGCGTGCATGGAGGTCCGCGGGAGGGTTCAGATACGCAGTATTTT
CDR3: CASSVHGGPREGSDTQYF

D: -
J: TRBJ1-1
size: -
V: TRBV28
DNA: TGTGCCAGCAGTTTACAGGGTTTGAACACTGAAGCTTTCTTT
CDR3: CASSLQGLNTEAFF

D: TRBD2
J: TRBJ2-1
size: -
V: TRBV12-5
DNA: TGTGCTAGTGGTTTGCCCTTAGCGGGACCTTCCTACAATGAGCAGTTCTTC
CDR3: CASGLPLAGPSYNEQFF

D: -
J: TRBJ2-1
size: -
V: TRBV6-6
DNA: TGTGCCAGCAGTTATATCCACAATGAGCAGTTCTTC
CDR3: CASSYIHNEQFF

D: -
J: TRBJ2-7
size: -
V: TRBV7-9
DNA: TGTGCCAGCAGTCAGGGTGGCCTAGAGCAGTACTTC
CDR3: CASSQGGLEQYF

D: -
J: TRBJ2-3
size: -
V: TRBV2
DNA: TGTGCCAGCAGGCCCCCAGGGGCGAACACAGATACGCAGTATTTT
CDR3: CASRPPGANTDTQYF

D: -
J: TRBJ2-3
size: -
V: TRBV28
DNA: TGTGCCAGCAGTCTTTTTGGTCAGGTTCTGGGCACAGATACGCAGTATTTT
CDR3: CASSLFGQVLGTDTQYF

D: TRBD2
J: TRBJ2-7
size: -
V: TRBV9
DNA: TGTGCCAGCAGCGAGGGGAGCGGGAAAAGCTCCTACGAGCAGTACTTC
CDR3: CASSEGSGKSSYEQYF

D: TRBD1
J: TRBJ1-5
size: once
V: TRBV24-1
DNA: TGTGCCACCAGTGCCGGGACAGGGAACAATCAGCCCCAGCATTTT
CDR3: CATSAGTGNNQPQHF

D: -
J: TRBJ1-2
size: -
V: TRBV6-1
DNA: TGTGCCAGCAGTGATTCGGGACAACTATTCTATGGCTACACCTTC
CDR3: CASSDSGQLFYGYTF

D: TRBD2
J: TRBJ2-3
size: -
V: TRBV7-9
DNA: TGTGCCAGCAGCCCCCAACGAGCGGGAGGTTGGACAGATACGCAGTATTTT
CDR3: CASSPQRAGGWTDTQYF

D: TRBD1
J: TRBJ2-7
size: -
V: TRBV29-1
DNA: TGCAGCGTTTGGTTGACAGGGGGCCCGCCCTACGAGCAGTACTTC
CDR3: CSVWLTGGPPYEQYF

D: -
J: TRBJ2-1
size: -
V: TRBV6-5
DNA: TGTGCCAGCCTGTACAGGGGAGGCTCCTACAATGAGCAGTTCTTC
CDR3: CASLYRGGSYNEQFF

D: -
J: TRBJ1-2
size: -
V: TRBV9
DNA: TGTGCCAGCAGCTCATACTGGGCTACTAACTATGGCTACACCTTC
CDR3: CASSSYWATNYGYTF

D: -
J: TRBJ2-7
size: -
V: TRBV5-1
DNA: TGCGCCAGCAGCTTGGGAGGAGGGGGGGCCTACGAGCAGTACTTC
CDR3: CASSLGGGGAYEQYF

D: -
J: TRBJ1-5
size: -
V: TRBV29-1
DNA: TGCAGCGTGACCGAGGGGGGGTGGGAGCCCCAGCATTTT
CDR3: CSVTEGGWEPQHF

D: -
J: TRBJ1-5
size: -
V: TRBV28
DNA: TGTGCCAGCAGCCTGGAGGGGCGTAGCAATCAGCCCCAGCATTTT
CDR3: CASSLEGRSNQPQHF

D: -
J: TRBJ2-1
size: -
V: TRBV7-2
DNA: TGTGCCAGCAGCTTAGCGGGGCAGCCGCGACAAAAAAGCTCCTACAATGAGCAGTTCTTC
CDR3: CASSLAGQPRQKSSYNEQFF

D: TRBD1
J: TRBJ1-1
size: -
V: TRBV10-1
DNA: TGCGCCAGCAGTGAGCCACCCCTGGGACAGGGAAAAAAAGCTTTCTTT
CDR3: CASSEPPLGQGKKAFF

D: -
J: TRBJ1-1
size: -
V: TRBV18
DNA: TGTGCCAGCTCACCACCCGGGTTGCATGGGAACACTGAAGCTTTCTTT
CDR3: CASSPPGLHGNTEAFF

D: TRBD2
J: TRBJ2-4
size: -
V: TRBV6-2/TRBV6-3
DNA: TGTGCCAGCAGTCAGGACTTAGCGGGCATTCAGTACTTC
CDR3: CASSQDLAGIQYF

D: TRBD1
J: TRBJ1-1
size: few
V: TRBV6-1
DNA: TGTGCCAGCAGTGTAAAGGGACAGTACTACCTGAACACTGAAGCTTTCTTT
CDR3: CASSVKGQYYLNTEAFF

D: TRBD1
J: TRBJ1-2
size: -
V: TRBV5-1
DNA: TGCGCCAGCAGCGGGGGACAGAACTATGGCTACACCTTC
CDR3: CASSGGQNYGYTF

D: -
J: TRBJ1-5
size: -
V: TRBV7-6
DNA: TGTGCCAGCAGCTTAGGAAGGGGGTTCAATCAGCCCCAGCATTTT
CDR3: CASSLGRGFNQPQHF

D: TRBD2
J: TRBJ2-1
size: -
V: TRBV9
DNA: TGTGCCAGCGCCGGGACTAGCGGGAGTAATGAGCAGTTCTTC
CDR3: CASAGTSGSNEQFF

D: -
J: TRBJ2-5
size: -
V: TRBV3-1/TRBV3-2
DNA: TGTGCCAGCAGCCCCCATCTGGCGACCCAGTACTTC
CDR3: CASSPHLATQYF

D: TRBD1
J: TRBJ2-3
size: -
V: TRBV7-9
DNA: TGTGCCAGCAGATTGACAGGGGGTGGTGGCACAGATACGCAGTATTTT
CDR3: CASRLTGGGGTDTQYF

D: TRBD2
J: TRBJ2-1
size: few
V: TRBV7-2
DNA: TGTGCCAGCAGCCCAACTAGCGGGTACTCCTACAATGAGCAGTTCTTC
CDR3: CASSPTSGYSYNEQFF